The source of this T cell receptor beta chain is a study of T cell responses to AZD1222 COVID-19 vaccine. Broader study findings: Seropositive at baseline were only six AZD1222 recipients. Scientists sampled the repertoires only once the peak T cell response had passed.

It was second doses at about 4 or about 12 weeks that were pooled. The V end was cut by 7 bases, the J end by 4 bases, with 16 bases between. Germline loops: CDR1 LNHDA, CDR2 SQIVND (reference sequence). This CDR3 comprises 14 residues. Concerning this clone: Its antigen is undetermined.

Clones were read by immunoSEQ multiplex PCR, and TCRdb kept only the in-frame ones, dropping some. The profile shows 180,000 or so clones, 80% to 95% of them singletons. The source material was peripheral blood, sampled 28 days after the second AZD1222 dose. The TCR comes from an adult who received the AZD1222 COVID-19 vaccine. The chain carries TRBV19 and TRBJ1-1; D is perhaps TRBD1 (6 bases). CDR3 residues: CASKKQGQGTEAFF. The CDR3 bases are TGTGCCAGTAAAAAACAGGGTCAGGGCACTGAAGCTTTCTTT.